The entry below describes one TCR beta chain. Its antigen is not known. The sample is drawn from a study of blood T cells in healthy people across ages. Overall study results and limits: Comparison with aged donors showed that long-lived donors had more naive CD4+ cells and higher diversity.

Donors were systemically healthy Caucasian individuals from Russia aged about 6 to 95 years. The use of a sample-barcoded 5' primer and a J-beta primer mix characterized a second PCR of roughly 6 to 11 cycles. The study obtained at least 3 million CDR3-containing paired-end reads from every sample. A single record per CDR3 protein comes from TCRdb applying MiXCR to the 5' RACE reads. The sample contains about 640,000 distinct CDR3 sequences, 45% to 65% of which appear only once. CDR3 length equals 18 residues. The V and J ends lost 1 base and 3 bases, in that order; junction bases with no gene match: 7. Germline CDR1 is KGHSH and CDR2 is LQKENI.

This chain connects TRBV18 to TRBJ1-6; 9 nucleotides align to TRBD1. Specimen: blood. This TCR was sampled from a man in his fifties or sixties in good health. CDR3 region: CASSPRPGQGNYNSPLHF. The CDR3 DNA is TGTGCCAGCTCACCACGGCCGGGACAGGGAAACTATAATTCACCCCTCCACTTT. Filled out from reference TRBV18 and TRBJ1-6, the complete variable domain reads NAGVMQNPRHLVRRRGQEARLRCSPMKGHSHVYWYRQLPEEGLKFMVYLQKENIIDESGMPKERFSAEFPKEGPSILRIQQVVRGDSAAYFCASSPRPGQGNYNSPLHFGNGTRLTVT.